Presented here are 6 T cell receptor beta chains from one specimen sequenced in a study of beta chain features in type 1 diabetes. Study conclusions and caveats: All four CD4+ subsets from Type 1 diabetes patients carried moderately but significantly shorter TCRB CDR3s.

These TCRs' antigens remain unknown. Sequenced material consisted of expressed TCRB transcripts (all of the isolated RNA was reverse transcribed). Clones were sequenced by immunoSEQ multiplex PCR, and TCRdb holds only the in-frame ones, with some missing. The sample shows some 640,000 clones, more than 13% of them seen only once. What was sequenced was naive CD4+ T cells from blood. The receptors come from a man aged 18 to 35 with type 1 diabetes.

The rearrangement links TRBV7-2 to TRBJ2-3; tentatively, D is TRBD2 (5 bases). This CDR3 has 13 amino acids. Germline CDR1 is SGHTA and CDR2 is FQGNSA. V was shortened by 6 bases and J by 2 bases, with 9 bases between the two germline ends. The DNA for the CDR3 is TGTGCCAGCAGATGGGAGTACACAGATACGCAGTATTTT. It yields the protein CASRWEYTDTQYF.

As to this clone: The same CDR3 can be traced to other DNA sequences in this sample. The chain joins TRBV20-1 to TRBJ1-2; D unclear. V lost 1 base and J 11 bases, leaving 8 bases between the germline ends. There are 10 residues in the CDR3. Germline CDR1 reads DFQATT; CDR2 reads SNEGSKA (reference sequence). CDR3 region: CSARAGGYTF. The DNA of the CDR3 is TGCAGTGCTAGAGCGGGCGGTTACACCTTC.

Only a few counts were recorded for this clone. The CDR3 region is CASSPRTSGGPSSYNEQFF. For the CDR3, the DNA is TGTGCCAGCTCACCGCGGACTAGCGGGGGGCCGAGCTCCTACAATGAGCAGTTCTTC. The V call is TRBV18, the J call TRBJ2-1, with 14 bases identical to TRBD2. The CDR3 has 19 residues. J was trimmed by 0 bases and V by 3 bases; bases with no gene match: 7. Germline values: CDR1 KGHSH, CDR2 LQKENI.

Only a few counts were recorded for this clone. The gene calls are TRBV4-2 and TRBJ1-5; TRBD1 matches 9 bases. CDR3 length: 15 amino acids. Germline trimming cut 1 base from V and 4 bases from J; bases unmatched to any gene: 2. In germline, CDR1 is LGHNA, CDR2 YNFKEQ. CDR3 protein: CASSQGGTGNQPQHF. The DNA of the CDR3 is TGTGCCAGCAGCCAAGGGGGGACAGGGAATCAGCCCCAGCATTTT.

The chain employs TRBV7-6 and TRBJ2-4; 7 bases agree with TRBD2. Germline CDR1 SGHVS, CDR2 FNYEAQ. The CDR3 runs 18 residues. The junction had 11 bases not matched to a gene; V was cut back by 1 base and J by 2 bases. The CDR3 region has the DNA TGTGCCAGCAGCTTAGAGTTGGGCGGGAGTATGACCAAAAACATTCAGTACTTC. It encodes CASSLELGGSMTKNIQYF.

This chain's CDR3 is CASSTQGSYGYTF. As DNA, the CDR3 is TGTGCCAGCAGTACTCAGGGGAGCTATGGCTACACCTTC. The rearrangement uses TRBV27 and TRBJ1-2, with D possibly TRBD1 on 6 matching bases. The CDR3 extends over 13 amino acids. Looked up from germline, CDR1 is MNHEY and CDR2 is SMNVEV (reference sequence). Trimming removed 5 bases from V and 4 bases from J, with 11 bases in between.